The entry below describes one T cell receptor beta chain. Its antigen remains unknown. These data come from a study of cytotoxic CD8 clonotypes in ibrutinib-treated CLL. Overall study findings and caveats: Under treatment, the uncommon public clonotypes either contracted or remained stable. Increased clonality at ibrutinib response gave way to a return toward baseline at progression.

V gave up 7 bases and J gave up 5 bases; unmatched junction bases: 6. The CDR3 consists of 15 residues. Germline V CDR1 and CDR2: SEHNR, FQNEAQ (reference sequence). TCRdb keeps only in-frame clones here, not all; method: immunoSEQ multiplex PCR. The repertoire includes roughly 52,000 clones, approximately 50% of them detected once, and approximately 29% sits in the top ten. The chain has TRBV7-9 and TRBJ2-1; 12 bases are a match to TRBD2. This sample comprised PBMCs, obtained after 12 months of ibrutinib treatment. The sequence derives from a human donor with chronic lymphocytic leukemia. The CDR3 sequence: CASNQGLAGNNEQFF. In DNA, the CDR3 is TGTGCCAGCAATCAAGGACTAGCGGGAAACAATGAGCAGTTCTTC.